Shown below are 32 T cell receptor beta chains from a single sample sequenced in a study of CXCR3-negative and CXCR3-positive naive CD8 T cells. Through 5' RACE with UMI labels, the TRB cDNA libraries were prepared. TCRdb re-called the 5' RACE reads and catalogs CDR3 proteins one per entry, DNA excluded. The repertoire table contains under 50,000 distinct CDR3 sequences. The sample comprised naive CXCR3- CD8+ T cells from blood. Specified subset: CD45RO-CCR7+CD27+CD95- naive CD8+ T cells lacking CXCR3 (TNR3-). The receptors derive from a human donor in good health. Some clones in this sample may be carry-over from other donors' samples.

This chain uses TRBV28 with TRBJ2-7; absent DNA, TCRdb's TRBD1 call cannot be checked. This CDR3 has 15 residues. Germline CDR1 MDHEN, CDR2 SYDVKM. The CDR3 region is CASSPRDRVEYEQYF. Using reference TRBV28 and TRBJ2-7 for the parts outside the CDR3, the full variable domain is DVKVTQSSRYLVKRTGEKVFLECVQDMDHENMFWYRQDPGLGLRLIYFSYDVKMKEKGDIPEGYSVSREKKERFSLILESASTNQTSMYLCASSPRDRVEYEQYFGPGTRLTVT.

CDR3 amino acids: CASDRLAWRTNEQFF. The rearrangement joins TRBV7-9 to TRBJ2-1; TCRdb picks TRBD2, but there is no DNA to check that call. CDR1 is SEHNR and CDR2 is FQNEAQ in the germline V gene (reference sequence). The CDR3 sequence is 15 residues long.

CDR3 sequence: CASGFGYSSYEQYF. This chain links TRBV5-1 with TRBJ2-7. In germline, CDR1 is SGHRS, CDR2 YFSETQ. The length of the CDR3 is 14 residues.

The CDR3 sequence is CASSPWTAYGYTF. The chain has TRBV6-2 or TRBV6-3 and TRBJ1-2; TCRdb's D call of TRBD1 is untestable without DNA. The CDR3 consists of 13 residues. Germline CDR1 and CDR2: MNHEY and SVGEGT.

The chain combines TRBV12-3 or TRBV12-4 with TRBJ1-5. The CDR3 has 13 residues. CDR3 residues: CASSPVSNQPQHF.

The CDR3 protein is CASNRGSFTEAFF. This chain links TRBV7-9 with TRBJ1-1; there is no DNA to check the TCRdb D call of TRBD1. The CDR3 runs 13 residues. The V gene's germline CDR1 is SEHNR and CDR2 FQNEAQ (reference sequence).

V is TRBV14 and J is TRBJ2-7. In germline, CDR1 is SGHDN, CDR2 FVKESK. CDR3 length: 11 residues. This chain's CDR3 is CASSQYYEQYF. The full variable domain, rest sourced from reference TRBV14 and TRBJ2-7, is EAGVTQFPSHSVIEKGQTVTLRCDPISGHDNLYWYRRVMGKEIKFLLHFVKESKQDESGMPNNRFLAERTGGTYSTLKVQPAELEDSGVYFCASSQYYEQYFGPGTRLTVT.

CDR3 sequence reads: CASSQDPGTPYEQYF. This chain joins TRBV4-2 and TRBJ2-7. The CDR3 has 15 residues. In germline, CDR1 is LGHNA, CDR2 YNFKEQ.

V and J are TRBV20-1 and TRBJ1-2. This CDR3 is built from 12 residues. The V gene's germline CDR1 is DFQATT and CDR2 SNEGSKA (reference sequence). Here the CDR3 reads CSASWENYGYTF.

The chain has TRBV9 and TRBJ2-7; TCRdb returns TRBD2, unconfirmable since there is no DNA. Germline CDR1 and CDR2: SGDLS and YYNGEE. The CDR3 extends over 15 amino acids. CDR3 region: CASSVGPSEAYEQYF.

The chain is built from TRBV6-6 and TRBJ2-7. This CDR3 contains 14 residues. CDR1 MNHNY and CDR2 SVGAGI come from the germline V gene (reference sequence). The CDR3 loop is CASSSLSPTYEQYF.

The chain uses TRBV3-1 and TRBJ2-1; lacking DNA, the TRBD2 call made by TCRdb goes unchecked. The CDR3 extends over 15 amino acids. From germline, CDR1 is LGHDT and CDR2 YNNKEL (reference sequence). CDR3 residues: CASSQLLAGANEQFF.

The J gene is TRBJ2-7, the V gene TRBV7-6; absent DNA, TCRdb's TRBD2 call cannot be checked. CDR1 SGHVS and CDR2 FNYEAQ come from the germline V gene. The CDR3 loop spans 14 amino acids. The CDR3 sequence: CASSLTSLTSEQYF.

The genes are TRBV14 and TRBJ2-1. Germline loops: CDR1 SGHDN, CDR2 FVKESK. CDR3 size: 12 residues. The CDR3 sequence is CASSGEYNEQFF.

The chain links TRBV29-1 to TRBJ2-1; the D gene TCRdb calls, TRBD2, cannot be checked with no DNA. The CDR3 covers 15 residues. The V gene's germline CDR1 is SQVTM and CDR2 ANQGSEA. This CDR3 reads CSVVEREGSYNEQFF.

This chain uses TRBV6-6 with TRBJ2-7. Germline CDR1 and CDR2: MNHNY and SVGAGI (reference sequence). The CDR3 covers 12 residues. The CDR3 is CASSYSLYEQYF.

The rearrangement uses TRBV6-2 or TRBV6-3 and TRBJ1-2; TCRdb calls TRBD1, which cannot be checked without DNA. Germline CDR1 is MNHEY and CDR2 is SVGEGT. The CDR3 runs 15 residues. CDR3 residues: CASSYPLTGDYGYTF.

The V call is TRBV29-1, the J call TRBJ1-1. Germline assignment: CDR1 SQVTM and CDR2 ANQGSEA. CDR3 length equals 14 residues. CDR3 protein: CSVEEGLGGPEAFF.

The genes are TRBV20-1 and TRBJ2-1; there is no DNA to check the TCRdb D call of TRBD2. Germline V gives CDR1 DFQATT, CDR2 SNEGSKA (reference sequence). This CDR3 contains 14 residues. This chain's CDR3 is CSGQGLAEHNEQFF.

The V call is TRBV7-2, the J call TRBJ1-4. The CDR3 is made up of 13 amino acids. The germline V gene encodes CDR1 SGHTA and CDR2 FQGNSA. The CDR3 protein is CASSLVADEKLFF.

The V and J genes are TRBV27 and TRBJ1-1. There are 15 residues in the CDR3. The germline CDR1 and CDR2 sequences are MNHEY and SMNVEV (reference sequence). This chain's CDR3 is CASSLSQFLNTEAFF.

V usage is TRBV12-3 or TRBV12-4 and J usage is TRBJ2-5; checking the TCRdb D call of TRBD2 is not possible without DNA. CDR3 size: 16 residues. The CDR3 loop reads CASSWNSGQVQETQYF.

The chain combines TRBV28 with TRBJ1-5; TCRdb returns TRBD1, unconfirmable since there is no DNA. CDR1 is MDHEN and CDR2 is SYDVKM in the germline V gene. This CDR3 region has 15 residues. CDR3 region: CASTRGSRGNQPQHF. Supplemented by reference TRBV28 and TRBJ1-5, the full variable domain reads DVKVTQSSRYLVKRTGEKVFLECVQDMDHENMFWYRQDPGLGLRLIYFSYDVKMKEKGDIPEGYSVSREKKERFSLILESASTNQTSMYLCASTRGSRGNQPQHFGDGTRLSIL.

This sequence joins TRBV12-3 or TRBV12-4 and TRBJ2-5; TCRdb outputs TRBD1, but without DNA this stays unchecked. This CDR3 spans 13 amino acids. CDR3 region: CAAGRGVGETQYF.

The chain employs TRBV28 and TRBJ2-7; TCRdb proposes TRBD2, but this gene call is untestable without DNA. The CDR3 extends over 15 amino acids. CDR1 is MDHEN, CDR2 SYDVKM, per germline. This CDR3 is CASTGGLADSYEQYF.

The chain carries TRBV29-1 and TRBJ2-1; the TRBD2 assignment by TCRdb is unverifiable without DNA. The V gene's germline CDR1 is SQVTM and CDR2 ANQGSEA. CDR3 length equals 12 residues. CDR3 loop: CSVRGTSGEQFF.

The chain uses TRBV28 and TRBJ2-2; absent DNA, TCRdb's TRBD1 call cannot be checked. Per the germline V gene, CDR1 is MDHEN and CDR2 is SYDVKM. The CDR3 extends over 14 amino acids. Here the CDR3 reads CASSQGHATGELFF.

The genes are TRBV12-3 or TRBV12-4 and TRBJ1-1. CDR3 length equals 15 residues. CDR3 region: CASSLAPGRNTEAFF.

CDR3 sequence: CASSPGGGAFF. The chain has TRBV7-9 and TRBJ1-1; TCRdb's assignment of TRBD1 cannot be checked, as there is no DNA. Germline CDR1 reads SEHNR; CDR2 reads FQNEAQ (reference sequence). The CDR3 contains 11 residues.

This rearrangement joins TRBV4-3 to TRBJ1-2; TCRdb returns TRBD1, unconfirmable since there is no DNA. Germline V CDR1 and CDR2: LGHNA, YSLEER. The CDR3 runs to 15 residues. The CDR3 sequence: CASSREGGSGYGYTF.

The chain employs TRBV12-3 or TRBV12-4 and TRBJ2-1; TCRdb's assignment of TRBD1 cannot be checked, as there is no DNA. CDR3 length: 15 residues. The CDR3 loop reads CASSLPWSLKGEQFF.

The chain links TRBV28 to TRBJ2-3; checking the TCRdb D call of TRBD1 is not possible without DNA. This CDR3 comprises 13 residues. The V gene's germline CDR1 is MDHEN and CDR2 SYDVKM. This CDR3 is CASSLSPPDTQYF.